A selection of T cell receptor beta chains follows, all from one sample in a study of vaccination effects on CD4 cells after COVID-19. Here immunoSEQ multiplex PCR was the method, and the copy in TCRdb shows in-frame clones only, minus some. The top ten clones hold 2% to 3% of a sample with around 69,000 clones, over 75% of them seen once. Which antigens these TCRs recognize remains unknown. The sample consisted of CD4+ T cells from PBMCs cultured without peptide, taken after COVID-19 vaccination. These receptors all come from a human donor who received a COVID-19 vaccine. The CDR3 runs from the conserved cysteine through the conserved F or W. The size field is filled for only some rows; it gives once, few, many or a size class.

CDR3aa: CASRLKGEAFF
len: 11
v_gene: TRBV4-2
abundance: NA
j_gene: TRBJ1-1

CDR3aa: CASSPTHGFGYTF
len: 13
v_gene: TRBV28
abundance: few
j_gene: TRBJ1-2

CDR3aa: CASSSRLRGTEAFF
len: 14
v_gene: TRBV3-1/TRBV3-2
abundance: few
j_gene: TRBJ1-1

CDR3aa: CASDGLAGTSTDTQYF
len: 16
v_gene: TRBV7-9
abundance: NA
j_gene: TRBJ2-3

CDR3aa: CASSDRLAGLYNEQFF
len: 16
v_gene: TRBV6-1
abundance: NA
j_gene: TRBJ2-1

CDR3aa: CASSEESTDTQYF
len: 13
v_gene: TRBV2
abundance: NA
j_gene: TRBJ2-3

CDR3aa: CASSPTQDSGGYTF
len: 14
v_gene: TRBV18
abundance: few
j_gene: TRBJ1-2

CDR3aa: CAWTMGTGNTIYF
len: 13
v_gene: TRBV30
abundance: NA
j_gene: TRBJ1-3

CDR3aa: CASSLTLAGSRNEQFF
len: 16
v_gene: TRBV7-2
abundance: NA
j_gene: TRBJ2-1

CDR3aa: CAWSVGHQETQYF
len: 13
v_gene: TRBV30
abundance: NA
j_gene: TRBJ2-5

CDR3aa: CASSVRPGQGNTGELFF
len: 17
v_gene: TRBV9
abundance: NA
j_gene: TRBJ2-2

CDR3aa: CASSKGVGTPGNTIYF
len: 16
v_gene: TRBV21-1
abundance: NA
j_gene: TRBJ1-3

CDR3aa: CASSHTYTEKLFF
len: 13
v_gene: TRBV4-1
abundance: NA
j_gene: TRBJ1-4

CDR3aa: CASSYTSRETQYF
len: 13
v_gene: TRBV6-5
abundance: NA
j_gene: TRBJ2-5

CDR3aa: CASSPGGYGYTF
len: 12
v_gene: TRBV3-1/TRBV3-2
abundance: few
j_gene: TRBJ1-2

CDR3aa: CASSEKGAASGCQYF
len: 15
v_gene: TRBV28
abundance: NA
j_gene: TRBJ2-4

CDR3aa: CAISDSNRPNTEAFF
len: 15
v_gene: TRBV10-3
abundance: NA
j_gene: TRBJ1-1

CDR3aa: CASSAQSQETQYF
len: 13
v_gene: TRBV9
abundance: NA
j_gene: TRBJ2-5

CDR3aa: CASSPGNQPQHF
len: 12
v_gene: TRBV18
abundance: NA
j_gene: TRBJ1-5

CDR3aa: CASSPGTSEETQYF
len: 14
v_gene: TRBV6-2/TRBV6-3
abundance: NA
j_gene: TRBJ2-5

CDR3aa: CASSYSTANYGYTF
len: 14
v_gene: TRBV6-6
abundance: NA
j_gene: TRBJ1-2

CDR3aa: CASSQVGNEKLFF
len: 13
v_gene: TRBV4-1
abundance: NA
j_gene: TRBJ1-4

CDR3aa: CASSRGTGSNQPQHF
len: 15
v_gene: TRBV18
abundance: NA
j_gene: TRBJ1-5

CDR3aa: CASSHGRLNYGYTF
len: 14
v_gene: TRBV7-9
abundance: NA
j_gene: TRBJ1-2

CDR3aa: CASSNGQGSDEQFF
len: 14
v_gene: TRBV5-1
abundance: NA
j_gene: TRBJ2-1

CDR3aa: CATSDPPQETQYF
len: 13
v_gene: TRBV24-1
abundance: NA
j_gene: TRBJ2-5

CDR3aa: CASSARQDSGNTIYF
len: 15
v_gene: TRBV5-5
abundance: NA
j_gene: TRBJ1-3

CDR3aa: CASSIGAGNAEAFF
len: 14
v_gene: TRBV5-1
abundance: NA
j_gene: TRBJ1-1

CDR3aa: CASSVMSSGELFF
len: 13
v_gene: TRBV9
abundance: NA
j_gene: TRBJ1-4

CDR3aa: CASTKLGTDGEKLFF
len: 15
v_gene: TRBV6-5
abundance: NA
j_gene: TRBJ1-4

CDR3aa: CASSTRAGTGNTIYF
len: 15
v_gene: TRBV6-6
abundance: few
j_gene: TRBJ1-3

CDR3aa: CASSPLDRRGGYTF
len: 14
v_gene: TRBV18
abundance: NA
j_gene: TRBJ1-2

CDR3aa: CASSAAGTANEKLFF
len: 15
v_gene: TRBV28
abundance: NA
j_gene: TRBJ1-4

CDR3aa: CASSSGGGYGYTF
len: 13
v_gene: TRBV18
abundance: NA
j_gene: TRBJ1-2

CDR3aa: CASKDGQGRYYGYTF
len: 15
v_gene: TRBV6-5
abundance: NA
j_gene: TRBJ1-2

CDR3aa: CASSLISGNTIYF
len: 13
v_gene: TRBV11-2
abundance: NA
j_gene: TRBJ1-3

CDR3aa: CASSPGASETQYF
len: 13
v_gene: TRBV18
abundance: NA
j_gene: TRBJ2-5

CDR3aa: CASSVVSLVGVMGYTF
len: 16
v_gene: TRBV9
abundance: NA
j_gene: TRBJ1-2

CDR3aa: CASSLSGTGNTIYF
len: 14
v_gene: TRBV7-2
abundance: NA
j_gene: TRBJ1-3

CDR3aa: CASSQVRNQAGAGNEQFF
len: 18
v_gene: TRBV4-1
abundance: NA
j_gene: TRBJ2-1

CDR3aa: CASSSAGAGQANQPQHF
len: 17
v_gene: TRBV28
abundance: NA
j_gene: TRBJ1-5

CDR3aa: CATSPGWGTDTQYF
len: 14
v_gene: TRBV24-1
abundance: NA
j_gene: TRBJ2-3